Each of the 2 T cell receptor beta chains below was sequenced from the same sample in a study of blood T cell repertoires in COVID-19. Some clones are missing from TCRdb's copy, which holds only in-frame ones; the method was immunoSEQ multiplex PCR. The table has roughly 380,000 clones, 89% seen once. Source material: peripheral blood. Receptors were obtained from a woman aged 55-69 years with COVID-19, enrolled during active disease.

The CDR3 region has the DNA TGTGCCAGCTCCACGATTGGCAGCGAGTTGACTGAAGCTTTCTTT. Translation: CASSTIGSELTEAFF. The V and J genes are TRBV18 and TRBJ1-1; D not certain. V dropped 6 bases and J dropped 5 bases, with 19 bases sitting between them. This CDR3 is built from 15 residues. Germline V lookup: CDR1 KGHSH, CDR2 LQKENI.

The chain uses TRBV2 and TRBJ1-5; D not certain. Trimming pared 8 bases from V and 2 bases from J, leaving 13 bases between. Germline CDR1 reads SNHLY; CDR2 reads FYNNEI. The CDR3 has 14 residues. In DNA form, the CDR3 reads TGTGCCAGCGGCAGGTCGAACGGCAATCAGCCCCAGCATTTT. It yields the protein CASGRSNGNQPQHF.